The 17 T cell receptor beta chains below come from one sample, sequenced in a study of T cell repertoires in cytomegalovirus infection. TCRdb independently ran MiXCR on the reads; one entry per CDR3 protein. The repertoire holds approximately 490,000 distinct CDR3 sequences, around 11% seen once, with about a tenth in the top ten. Material: PBMCs. The receptors here all came from a human donor in good health (CMV status not recorded). Some clones in this sample may be carry-over from other donors' samples.

This clonotype was recorded at least ten times. This chain connects TRBV27 to TRBJ1-4; no clear D. This CDR3 comprises 14 residues. V dropped 6 bases and J dropped 4 bases, with 12 bases sitting between them. The germline gives CDR1 MNHEY, CDR2 SMNVEV (reference sequence). CDR3 sequence: CASSPEDRNEKLFF. CDR3 bases: TGTGCCAGCAGCCCGGAAGATCGTAATGAAAAACTGTTTTTT.

There are a few counts of this clonotype. The J gene is TRBJ1-1, the V gene TRBV5-1, with D perhaps TRBD1 (6 bases). The CDR3 loop spans 14 amino acids. Between the trimmed V and J ends, which lost 5 bases and 6 bases, there was a span of 17 bases. Looked up from germline, CDR1 is SGHRS and CDR2 is YFSETQ. The CDR3 nucleotides are TGCGCCAGCAGGTACCAGGACAGCCGACCTGAAGCTTTCTTT. Its protein is CASRYQDSRPEAFF.

This clonotype was counted ten times or more. V gene TRBV4-2 combines with J gene TRBJ2-2; D uncertain. V lost 0 bases and J lost 9, with 11 bases in between. Germline CDR1 reads LGHNA; CDR2 reads YNFKEQ. The CDR3 is made up of 14 amino acids. The CDR3 DNA sequence: TGTGCCAGCAGCCAAGATCGCCATTCTTGGGAGCTGTTTTTT. This encodes CASSQDRHSWELFF.

The chain recombines TRBV28 with TRBJ2-5; 11 bases are a match to TRBD2. This CDR3 is built from 16 residues. With V trimmed by 2 bases and J by 5 bases, 7 bases remained unmatched. CDR1 and CDR2 from the germline V gene are MDHEN and SYDVKM. The CDR3 DNA follows: TGTGCCAGCAGTTTAAAGCTAGCGGGAGGTGTGGAGACCCAGTACTTC. This codes for CASSLKLAGGVETQYF. The complete variable domain, with remaining parts taken from reference TRBV28 and TRBJ2-5, reads DVKVTQSSRYLVKRTGEKVFLECVQDMDHENMFWYRQDPGLGLRLIYFSYDVKMKEKGDIPEGYSVSREKKERFSLILESASTNQTSMYLCASSLKLAGGVETQYFGPGTRLLVL.

This clonotype was seen at least ten times. The gene calls are TRBV7-9 and TRBJ2-2; a weak D match, TRBD1 (6 bases). This CDR3 has 16 residues. Trimming took 5 bases from V and 7 from J, leaving 20 bases between them. CDR1 is SEHNR, CDR2 FQNEAQ, per germline (reference sequence). CDR3 sequence (DNA): TGTGCCAGCAGCCCGCCCCGGACAGAGGGGCTCGGGGAGCTGTTTTTT. Translation gives CASSPPRTEGLGELFF.

The table lists this clonotype with many counts. V is TRBV7-2 and J is TRBJ2-7; D could derive from TRBD1 or TRBD2 (6 bases each). The length of the CDR3 is 17 residues. The ends were cut back, 3 bases at V and 2 bases at J, with 20 bases in the middle. Germline V gene lookup returns CDR1 SGHTA and CDR2 FQGNSA. The chain's CDR3 is CASSFQRGGRLAYEQYF. The CDR3, as DNA: TGTGCCAGCAGCTTTCAGCGAGGGGGTAGACTAGCCTACGAGCAGTACTTC.

The V call is TRBV5-4, the J call TRBJ2-5; the match to TRBD1 covers 9 bases. CDR3 length: 13 residues. Per germline, CDR1 SGHNT and CDR2 YYREEE (reference sequence). Trimming at V came to 7 bases and at J to 1 base, leaving 2 bases not matched to a gene. CDR3 DNA sequence: TGTGCCAGCGGGACAGGGCCCCAAGAGACCCAGTACTTC. This codes for CASGTGPQETQYF.

This clonotype was seen at least ten times. The J gene is TRBJ1-1, the V gene TRBV7-9; no firm D call. V was shortened by 5 bases and J by 1 base, with 11 bases between the two germline ends. Looked up from germline, CDR1 is SEHNR and CDR2 is FQNEAQ (reference sequence). CDR3 length equals 14 residues. In nucleotides, the CDR3 is TGTGCCAGCAGCGGATCTCCTAGGAACACTGAAGCTTTCTTT. This codes for CASSGSPRNTEAFF.

This clonotype has more than one count but fewer than ten. The CDR3 here is CASRTISGRGTGELFF. CDR3 DNA: TGTGCCAGCAGAACAATTAGCGGGAGAGGCACCGGGGAGCTGTTTTTT. The rearrangement links TRBV7-9 to TRBJ2-2; 9 nucleotides agree with TRBD2. The CDR3 runs to 16 residues. V lost 6 bases and J lost 4; bases outside the gene matches: 9. Germline values: CDR1 SEHNR, CDR2 FQNEAQ (reference sequence). The whole variable domain, remainder taken from reference TRBV7-9 and TRBJ2-2, is DTGVSQNPRHKITKRGQNVTFRCDPISEHNRLYWYRQTLGQGPEFLTYFQNEAQLEKSRLLSDRFSAERPKGSFSTLEIQRTEQGDSAMYLCASRTISGRGTGELFFGEGSRLTVL.

There are many counts of this clonotype. A junction boundary mismatches the germline segment, possibly from a read error. The chain combines TRBV12-3 or TRBV12-4 with TRBJ2-7, with 13 bases that match TRBD2. This CDR3 is built from 15 residues. The CDR3 DNA reads TGTGCCAGCAGCTTAGGACTAGCGGGAGTTTACGAGCAGTACTTC. This codes for CASSLGLAGVYEQYF.

This clonotype was detected only once. Germline and junction disagree at one end, which may indicate a read error. V gene TRBV2 combines with J gene TRBJ2-1; D uncertain. Looked up from germline, CDR1 is SNHLY and CDR2 is FYNNEI. The CDR3 runs to 11 residues. The CDR3 DNA is TGTGCCAGCAGTGAAGTCGAAATCATTAAATTC. It yields the protein CASSEVEIIKF.

This clonotype showed up many times. V gene TRBV6-1 combines with J gene TRBJ2-3; 7 nucleotides align to TRBD1. Looked up from germline, CDR1 is MNHNS and CDR2 is SASEGT. V dropped 1 base and J dropped 4; count of bases not matched to a gene: 5. CDR3 size: 15 residues. Written as DNA, the CDR3 is TGTGCCAGCAGTGAAGGACAGGGAGTCGCAGATACGCAGTATTTT. Translation gives CASSEGQGVADTQYF.

This clonotype came up many times. V gene TRBV6-2 or TRBV6-3 combines with J gene TRBJ1-1; 8 bases align to TRBD1. V was pared by 7 bases and J by 11 bases, with 9 bases of the junction left unmatched. The CDR3 covers 12 residues. Germline lookup yields CDR1 MNHEY and CDR2 SVGEGT. CDR3 sequence reads: CASISPGGDAFF. The CDR3 DNA reads TGTGCCAGCATTTCACCAGGGGGCGACGCTTTCTTT.

This clonotype came up many times. This chain uses TRBV27 with TRBJ2-5; 10 bases agree with TRBD1. Germline V gives CDR1 MNHEY, CDR2 SMNVEV (reference sequence). Unmatched junction bases numbered 5, after V lost 3 bases and J lost 4 bases. The CDR3 has 15 amino acids. CDR3 nucleotides: TGTGCCAGCAGTTTGAGCGGGACAGGGGCAGAGACCCAGTACTTC. This encodes CASSLSGTGAETQYF.

There are many counts of this clonotype. V gene TRBV6-1 combines with J gene TRBJ1-1; D ambiguous. This CDR3 is built from 14 residues. Trimming cost V 11 bases and J 4 bases, with 20 bases left between them. CDR1 and CDR2 from the germline V gene are MNHNS and SASEGT. The CDR3 sequence: CAVVLVGISTEAFF. The CDR3, as DNA: TGTGCCGTCGTCCTGGTAGGGATTAGCACTGAAGCTTTCTTT.

This clonotype was seen at least ten times. The chain couples TRBV20-1 to TRBJ2-4; D possibly corresponds to TRBD2 (7 bases). Germline V lookup: CDR1 DFQATT, CDR2 SNEGSKA (reference sequence). Trimming stripped 0 bases from V and 3 bases from J, with 15 bases between. CDR3 size: 16 residues. CDR3 sequence (DNA): TGCAGTGCTAGAGATGCCCGGGGAGGGGGCAAAAACATTCAGTACTTC. As protein: CSARDARGGGKNIQYF.

V is TRBV19 and J is TRBJ1-1; D remains ambiguous. Germline lookup yields CDR1 LNHDA and CDR2 SQIVND (reference sequence). V was cut by 5 bases and J by 8 bases, with 12 bases left in between. The CDR3 is 12 amino acids. In DNA, the CDR3 is TGTGCCAGTAGTGCCGGCAGTTTCGAAGCTTTCTTT. It yields the protein CASSAGSFEAFF. Full variable domain (missing parts from reference TRBV19 and TRBJ1-1): DGGITQSPKYLFRKEGQNVTLSCEQNLNHDAMYWYRQDPGQGLRLIYYSQIVNDFQKGDIAEGYSVSREKKESFPLTVTSAQKNPTAFYLCASSAGSFEAFFGQGTRLTVV.